This TCR beta chain derives from a study of T cell responses to AZD1222 COVID-19 vaccine. The method was immunoSEQ multiplex PCR; TCRdb's version includes in-frame clones alone and lacks a portion of them. The repertoire holds 70,000 to 95,000 clones, with 90% to 95% as singletons. V was clipped by 6 bases and J by 0 bases; unmatched bases: 1. The germline V gene encodes CDR1 SGHRS and CDR2 YFSETQ. The CDR3 covers 15 residues. The sequence derives from an adult who received the AZD1222 COVID-19 vaccine. Sequenced here: peripheral blood, sampled 28 days after the second AZD1222 dose. The rearrangement uses TRBV5-1 and TRBJ2-2, with 11 nucleotides matching TRBD1. The CDR3 is CASKGQGANTGELFF. CDR3 in DNA: TGCGCCAGCAAGGGACAGGGGGCGAACACCGGGGAGCTGTTTTTT. Variable domain in full (rest from reference TRBV5-1 and TRBJ2-2): KAGVTQTPRYLIKTRGQQVTLSCSPISGHRSVSWYQQTPGQGLQFLFEYFSETQRNKGNFPGRFSGRQFSNSRSEMNVSTLELGDSALYLCASKGQGANTGELFFGEGSRLTVL.